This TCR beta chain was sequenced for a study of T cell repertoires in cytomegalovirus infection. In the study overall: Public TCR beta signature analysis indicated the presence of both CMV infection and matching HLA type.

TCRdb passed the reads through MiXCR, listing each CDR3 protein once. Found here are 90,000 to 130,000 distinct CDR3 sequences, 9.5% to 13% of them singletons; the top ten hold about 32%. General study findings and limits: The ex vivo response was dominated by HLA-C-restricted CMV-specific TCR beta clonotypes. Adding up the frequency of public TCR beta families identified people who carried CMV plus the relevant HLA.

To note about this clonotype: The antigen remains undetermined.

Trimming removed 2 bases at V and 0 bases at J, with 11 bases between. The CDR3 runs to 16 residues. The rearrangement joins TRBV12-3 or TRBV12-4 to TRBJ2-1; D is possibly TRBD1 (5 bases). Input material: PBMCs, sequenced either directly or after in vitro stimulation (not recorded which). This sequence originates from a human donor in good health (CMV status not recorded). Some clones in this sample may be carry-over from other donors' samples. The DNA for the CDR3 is TGTGCCAGCAGTTTAAGGACGCAGGGCTCCTACAATGAGCAGTTCTTC. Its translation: CASSLRTQGSYNEQFF.